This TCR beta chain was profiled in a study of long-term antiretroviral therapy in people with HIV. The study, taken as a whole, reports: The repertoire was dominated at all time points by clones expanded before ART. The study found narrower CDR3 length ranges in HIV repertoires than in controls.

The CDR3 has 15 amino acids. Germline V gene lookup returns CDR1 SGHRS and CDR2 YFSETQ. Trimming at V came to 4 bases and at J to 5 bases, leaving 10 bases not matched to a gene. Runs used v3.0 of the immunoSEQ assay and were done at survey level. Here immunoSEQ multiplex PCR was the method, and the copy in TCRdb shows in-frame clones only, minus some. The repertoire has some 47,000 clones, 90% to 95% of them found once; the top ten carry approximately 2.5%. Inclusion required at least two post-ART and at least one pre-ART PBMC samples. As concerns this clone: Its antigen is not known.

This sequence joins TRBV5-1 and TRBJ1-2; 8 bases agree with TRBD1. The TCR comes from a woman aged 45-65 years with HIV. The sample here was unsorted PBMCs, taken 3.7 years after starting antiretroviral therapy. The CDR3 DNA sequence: TGCGCCAGCAGCGAGTCTAACCAGGGGGCGTATGGCTACACCTTC. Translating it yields CASSESNQGAYGYTF.